The clone carrying this T cell receptor (beta chain) has only a few counts. Its antigen is currently unknown. The authors sorted CD4+ naive, central memory, regulatory and stem cell-like memory cells via CD45RO/CCR7/CD25/CD127/CD95/CD27. The study reverse transcribed the entire isolated RNA, so it sequenced expressed TCRB transcripts. The table came from immunoSEQ multiplex PCR; TCRdb's copy has only in-frame clones and leaves some out. The sample lists about 230,000 clones, around 15% occurring once. The sample originates from a study of beta chain features in type 1 diabetes. Overall study findings and caveats: Among patients with Type 1 diabetes, TCRB CDR3s were moderately but significantly shorter in every one of the four CD4+ subsets.

The specimen sequenced was naive CD4+ T cells from blood. This clonotype was obtained from a young man with type 1 diabetes.

The CDR3 protein is CAWSSSGPQHF. For the CDR3, the DNA is TGTGCCTGGAGTTCCTCGGGGCCCCAGCATTTT. The chain combines TRBV30 with TRBJ1-5; unclear D gene. V gave up 2 bases and J gave up 9 bases, with 8 bases separating them. The CDR3 consists of 11 residues. Germline V gives CDR1 GTSNPN, CDR2 SVGIG (reference sequence).